The next 14 T cell receptor beta chains were all read from a single sample in a study of CD8 T cells in ankylosing spondylitis. TCRdb reprocessed the 5' RACE reads via MiXCR and lists one record per CDR3 protein. This sample has about 260,000 distinct CDR3 sequences, with about 20% found just once. Sequenced material: blood, either unsorted or a sorted T cell fraction (not recorded which). Receptors originate from a male donor with ankylosing spondylitis or in good health (not recorded which).

This clonotype was counted ten times or more. V usage is TRBV28 and J usage is TRBJ1-5; D gene unclear. With 4 bases removed from V and 7 bases from J, the gap between germline ends came to 11 bases. Germline V gene sequence: CDR1 MDHEN, CDR2 SYDVKM. This CDR3 has 13 residues. The CDR3 bases are TGTGCCAGCAGTTCCCCTTCCGAGCAGCCCCAGCATTTT. It specifies CASSSPSEQPQHF.

This clonotype was recorded many times. The chain carries TRBV9 and TRBJ1-1; TRBD1 is a possible D gene (5 bases). CDR1 and CDR2 from the germline V gene are SGDLS and YYNGEE. The CDR3 has 13 amino acids. V shed 3 bases and J shed 4 bases, with 10 bases lying between them. The CDR3 sequence is CASSGGGITEAFF. CDR3 sequence (DNA): TGTGCCAGCAGCGGGGGGGGAATCACTGAAGCTTTCTTT.

This clonotype was observed a few times. V gene TRBV20-1 combines with J gene TRBJ1-4, with D unclear. The length of the CDR3 is 12 residues. From germline, CDR1 is DFQATT and CDR2 SNEGSKA (reference sequence). V was clipped by 3 bases and J by 8 bases, with 10 bases between them. CDR3 region: CSARGFEEKLFF. Written as DNA, the CDR3 is TGCAGTGCTAGGGGATTTGAGGAAAAACTGTTTTTT.

In regard to this clonotype: A clone one base away is much larger, so this may be a read error. V usage is TRBV5-1 and J usage is TRBJ2-2, with D hard to call. CDR1 is SGHRS and CDR2 is YFSETQ in the germline V gene. V was clipped by 4 bases and J by 1 base, with 5 bases between them. CDR3 length equals 13 residues. The CDR3 coding sequence is TGCGCCAGCAGCGACGGGAACACCGGGGAGCTGTTTTTT. This codes for CASSDGNTGELFF.

This clonotype has just a few counts. The chain joins TRBV20-1 to TRBJ2-1; D is possibly TRBD2 (6 bases). The CDR3 length is 13 residues. Trimming shortened V by 4 bases and J by 4 bases, and 11 bases separated the two germline ends. The germline V gene has CDR1 DFQATT and CDR2 SNEGSKA (reference sequence). The CDR3 DNA reads TGCAGTGCTACGGCCGGGGGATACAATGAGCAGTTCTTC. It is translated as CSATAGGYNEQFF.

The V and J genes are TRBV20-1 and TRBJ2-2; 8 bases align to TRBD2. Losses at the gene ends were 0 bases for V and 7 bases for J; bases not matched to a gene: 7. CDR3 length: 15 amino acids. Per the germline V gene, CDR1 is DFQATT and CDR2 is SNEGSKA (reference sequence). This chain's CDR3 is CSARDWREDSGELFF. CDR3 DNA sequence: TGCAGTGCTAGAGATTGGCGGGAGGATAGCGGGGAGCTGTTTTTT.

This clonotype was found many times. V is TRBV6-5 and J is TRBJ2-5; possibly TRBD2 for D (6 bases). CDR1 and CDR2 from the germline V gene are MNHEY and SVGAGI. The V and J ends lost 2 bases and 5 bases respectively, with 15 bases between them. The CDR3 contains 15 residues. CDR3: CASSYIRGGGETQYF. CDR3 bases: TGTGCCAGCAGTTACATTAGGGGCGGAGGGGAGACCCAGTACTTC.

This clonotype was counted a few times. The rearrangement links TRBV5-1 to TRBJ1-1, with D possibly TRBD1 on 5 matching bases. The CDR3 extends over 18 amino acids. Germline lookup yields CDR1 SGHRS and CDR2 YFSETQ. Trimming pared 1 base from V and 1 base from J, leaving 20 bases between. The CDR3, as DNA: TGCGCCAGCAGCTTGTCCCCCCGGGGGGGTAGTCAGAACACTGAAGCTTTCTTT. This encodes CASSLSPRGGSQNTEAFF.

The chain is built from TRBV20-1 and TRBJ2-3; perhaps TRBD1 as D (6 bases). The CDR3 runs 16 residues. Trimming cost V 4 bases and J 2 bases, with 19 bases left between them. Germline CDR1 is DFQATT and CDR2 is SNEGSKA (reference sequence). As DNA, the CDR3 is TGCAGTGCTACTAATCCGCAGGGGAAGGACACAGATACGCAGTATTTT. Its protein is CSATNPQGKDTDTQYF.

The CDR3 nucleotides are TGTGCCAGCACTAATACGGGGAGGGCCAACGTCCTGACTTTC. This sequence encodes CASTNTGRANVLTF. The chain couples TRBV12-3 or TRBV12-4 to TRBJ2-6, with a weak D call TRBD2 (5 bases). The CDR3 is made up of 14 amino acids. Trimming removed 7 bases at V and 5 bases at J, with 12 bases between.

This clonotype was counted a single time. Since a much larger clone is just one base distant, this may be a read error. The V and J genes are TRBV10-3 and TRBJ1-2; weak D call: TRBD1 (6 bases). V was shortened by 2 bases and J by 5 bases, with 12 bases between the two germline ends. The length of the CDR3 is 14 residues. CDR1 and CDR2 from the germline V gene are ENHRY and SYGVKD. The CDR3 is CAISEGGSQYGYTF. The CDR3 DNA sequence: TGTGCCATCAGTGAGGGGGGCAGCCAATATGGCTACACCTTC.

CDR3 protein: CASSLMPLNTDTQYF. CDR3 nucleotide sequence: TGTGCCAGCAGCTTAATGCCCCTCAACACAGATACGCAGTATTTT. The V gene is TRBV7-3, the J gene TRBJ2-3, with D uncertain. The germline CDR1 and CDR2 sequences are SGHTA and FQGTGA. Trimming shortened V by 1 base and J by 2 bases, and 10 bases separated the two germline ends. The CDR3 totals 15 residues.

J is TRBJ2-3 and V is TRBV6-1; tentatively, D is TRBD2 (6 bases). The germline V gene encodes CDR1 MNHNS and CDR2 SASEGT. V gave up 6 bases and J gave up 0 bases, with 13 bases separating them. The CDR3 has 15 amino acids. Here the CDR3 reads CASSDRLGSTDTQYF. The CDR3 nucleotides are TGTGCCAGCAGCGACCGACTAGGGAGCACAGATACGCAGTATTTT.

This clonotype was observed a handful of times. This chain connects TRBV4-2 to TRBJ1-1; TRBD1 matches at 7 bases. This CDR3 spans 14 amino acids. V trimming: 4 bases; J trimming: 6 bases; junction bases outside the gene matches: 8. CDR1 and CDR2 (germline): LGHNA, YNFKEQ. CDR3 nucleotides: TGTGCCAGCAGCCTGACAGGGAAATTGGCTGAAGCTTTCTTT. Encoded protein: CASSLTGKLAEAFF.